Sequencing of this TCR beta chain was carried out in a study of T cell clonality in common variable immunodeficiency. Whole-study results and caveats: Fewer deletions and N-nucleotide insertions were reportedly seen in common variable immunodeficiency TCR beta sequences. Patient heterogeneity in the CVID cohort limited correlations between repertoire features and clinical complications. CVID subjects showed higher TCRbeta clonality than healthy controls.

Trimming shortened V by 1 base and J by 3 bases, and 7 bases separated the two germline ends. The CDR3 is 13 residues long. CDR1 is PRHDT and CDR2 is FYEKMQ in the germline V gene (reference sequence). CVID and control samples used equivalent genomic DNA input. Here immunoSEQ multiplex PCR was the method, and the copy in TCRdb shows in-frame clones only, minus some. The record shows about 19,000 clones for this sample, with no singletons present. As to this clone: No antigen is known for it. The sequenced fragment ends 3 residues before the CDR3 boundary, so the rest is inferred from the germline J gene.

This TCR was recovered from a human donor with common variable immunodeficiency. V gene TRBV13 combines with J gene TRBJ2-7, with D possibly matching TRBD1 (5 bases). What was sequenced was peripheral blood mononuclear cells. The CDR3 region is CASSLVGDYEQYF. The DNA read from the CDR3 is TGTGCCAGCAGCTTAGTAGGGGACTACGAG.